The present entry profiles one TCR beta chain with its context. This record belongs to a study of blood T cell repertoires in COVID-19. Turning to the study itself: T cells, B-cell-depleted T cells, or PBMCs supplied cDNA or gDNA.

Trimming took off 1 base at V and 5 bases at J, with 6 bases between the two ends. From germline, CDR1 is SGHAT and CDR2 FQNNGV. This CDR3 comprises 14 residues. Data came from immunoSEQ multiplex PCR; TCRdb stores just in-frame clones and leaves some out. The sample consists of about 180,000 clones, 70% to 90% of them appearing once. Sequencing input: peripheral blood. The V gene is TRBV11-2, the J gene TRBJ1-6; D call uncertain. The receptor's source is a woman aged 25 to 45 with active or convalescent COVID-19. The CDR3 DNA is TGTGCCAGCAGCTTAGTACTAAATAATTCACCCCTCCACTTT. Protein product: CASSLVLNNSPLHF.